This T cell receptor (beta chain) derives from a study of cytomegalovirus exposure and HLA in healthy donors. Broader study findings: Highly shared variants forming one cluster were likely a sequencing artifact. Analysis was carried out at a later point, and it linked a missense DCLRE1C variant to TCR beta V- and J-gene trimming. Per a later analysis, about 15,000 TCR beta sequences showed association with HLA alleles at 0.05 false discovery rate.

Details on this clone: Its antigen is undetermined.

60 Vbeta and 13 Jbeta primers were used in PCR. Some clones are missing from TCRdb's copy, which holds only in-frame ones; the method was immunoSEQ multiplex PCR. The sample has around 91,000 clones; around 80% are singletons. V lost 5 bases, J lost 1 base, and 7 bases stayed unmatched. CDR3 length: 16 amino acids. Germline assignment: CDR1 SEHNR and CDR2 FQNEAQ (reference sequence). The receptor's source is a male donor in good health and CMV-seropositive. The sequencing sample was made of PBMCs. V and J are TRBV7-9 and TRBJ1-3; TRBD1 agrees at 8 bases. The CDR3 sequence is CASSPRTGMSGNTIYF. CDR3 DNA sequence: TGTGCCAGCAGCCCCCGGACAGGGATGTCTGGAAACACCATATATTTT.